This T cell receptor beta chain was obtained from a study of regulatory T cells in long-lasting Graves disease. Study-wide background: Under 3 months of antithyroid drugs had been taken by newly diagnosed Graves' patients.

Time point meaning: newly diagnosed GD, antithyroid drugs for less than 3 months. Preparation of the TCR library used RNA extracted from PBMCs. EDTA tubes held approximately 10 milliliters of peripheral blood from each patient. V lost 5 bases, J lost 6 bases, and 11 bases lay in between. This CDR3 contains 13 residues. This clonotype was detected many times. Antigen: not known. Study-level findings and limits: Favored gene segments in persistent disease were TRBV28, TRBJ1-2 and TRBJ2-5.

iRepertoire HTBI primers and Arm-PCR of CDR3 regions built TCR beta libraries. Authors' processing steps: The samples included around 64 TRBV and under 15 TRBJ segments. MiXCR was run by TCRdb on the multiplex PCR reads, yielding one entry per CDR3 protein. The V and J calls shown here were made by TCRdb, not taken from the authors' results. There are about 440,000 distinct CDR3 sequences in the sample; about 16% occur only once, and approximately 15% lies in the top ten. Another study also made use of these data, one on T cells in Graves' hyperthyroidism and ophthalmopathy.

This clonotype was sampled from a woman aged 25 to 45 with Graves disease. This chain uses TRBV12-3 or TRBV12-4 with TRBJ2-1; the D gene is possibly TRBD1 (6 bases). The sequenced sample was peripheral blood mononuclear cells (PBMCs), obtained at new diagnosis, from a patient treated with antithyroid drugs. CDR3 sequence reads: CASSLWTVNEQFF. The CDR3 bases are TGTGCCAGCAGTCTTTGGACAGTCAATGAGCAGTTCTTC.